What follows describes a single TCR beta chain. Profiling relied on immunoSEQ multiplex PCR, and the TCRdb table lists in-frame clones only, not all of them. The data hold approximately 180,000 clones, with 65% to 90% observed a single time. The data were obtained in a study of blood T cell repertoires in COVID-19. Study at large: Sample material is recorded as cDNA or gDNA derived from T cells, B-cell-depleted T cells, or PBMCs.

CDR3 size: 18 residues. Trimming at V came to 5 bases and at J to 4 bases, leaving 15 bases not matched to a gene. Per germline, CDR1 SGHTA and CDR2 FQGNSA. Across about two dozen US areas, participants ranged in age from roughly 18 to 95 years. Researchers sorted participants into cohorts using their self-reported clinical history. Sequencing used PBMCs or T cells enriched from blood (not recorded which). The chain is built from TRBV7-2 and TRBJ2-1; 9 bases agree with TRBD2. The source of this sequence is a woman aged 60 to 75 with acute COVID-19. The CDR3 region has the DNA TGTGCCAGCAGCCGTAGGGGCTTAGGAGCGGGGGGATACAATGAGCAGTTCTTC. Its protein product is CASSRRGLGAGGYNEQFF.